Following are 19 T cell receptor beta chains from one sample sequenced in a study of OX40 agonist ivuxolimab in advanced cancers. The data were produced by immunoSEQ multiplex PCR, yet TCRdb's version contains in-frame clones alone and is incomplete. The table includes tens of thousands of clones, over 60% detected once. The sequencing used CD4+ or CD8+ T cells sorted from blood, collected in a trial of the OX40 agonist ivuxolimab. These receptors were taken from an adult with an advanced solid tumor such as melanoma, head and neck, liver or kidney cancer.

The V gene is TRBV6-6, the J gene TRBJ1-1, with D unresolved. Trimming shortened V by 2 bases and J by 7 bases, and 14 bases separated the two germline ends. CDR1 is MNHNY, CDR2 SVGAGI, per germline (reference sequence). The CDR3 has 14 residues. The CDR3 region is CASSYTQQRNEAFF. CDR3 DNA: TGTGCCAGCAGTTACACACAACAGCGGAATGAAGCTTTCTTT.

The chain employs TRBV11-1 and TRBJ2-1, with D possibly matching TRBD2 (6 bases). Germline lookup yields CDR1 SGHAT and CDR2 FQDESV (reference sequence). V lost 2 bases to trimming and J lost 5 bases, with 22 bases between them. The CDR3 length is 18 residues. CDR3 sequence reads: CASSLRAVLGGSHNEQFF. The CDR3 DNA reads as TGTGCCAGCAGCTTAAGGGCTGTATTAGGAGGGAGTCACAATGAGCAGTTCTTC.

In this sample, this clone turned up a few times. The J gene is TRBJ1-5, the V gene TRBV2; possibly TRBD1 for D (6 bases). The V gene's germline CDR1 is SNHLY and CDR2 FYNNEI. Trimming stripped 8 bases from V and 6 bases from J, with 11 bases between. The CDR3 is made up of 12 amino acids. The CDR3 DNA sequence: TGTGCCAGCCGTCAGGACAGTCAGCCCCAGCATTTT. Encoded protein: CASRQDSQPQHF.

V is TRBV11-2 and J is TRBJ2-3, with TRBD2 identical over 9 bases. V shed 1 base, J shed 5 bases, and the junction held 4 bases outside the gene matches. Germline V CDR1 and CDR2: SGHAT, FQNNGV. The CDR3 runs 15 residues. CDR3 DNA sequence: TGTGCCAGCAGCTTAGCCGTAGCGGGAGTAGATACGCAGTATTTT. Its translation: CASSLAVAGVDTQYF.

The chain links TRBV28 to TRBJ2-3; D is unclear. Germline V gene lookup returns CDR1 MDHEN and CDR2 SYDVKM. Trimming removed 4 bases at V and 6 bases at J, with 14 bases between. CDR3 length equals 14 residues. CDR3 nucleotides: TGTGCCAGCAGTTCCGCTAGGCCGCCGGATACGCAGTATTTT. Its protein is CASSSARPPDTQYF.

Details on this clone: An end of the junction does not agree with germline; a read error may underlie this. V and J are TRBV7-7 and TRBJ2-6; no firm D call. Germline-derived CDR1 and CDR2 are SSHAT and FNYEAQ (reference sequence). The CDR3 extends over 17 amino acids. DNA of the CDR3: TGTGCCAGCAGCGATGAACATGCCACAAAGTCGGGCCAACGTCCTGACTTC. Encoded protein: CASSDEHATKSGQRPDF.

J is TRBJ1-3 and V is TRBV5-1; D is unclear. Germline CDR1 SGHRS, CDR2 YFSETQ. V dropped 1 base and J dropped 0 bases, with 8 bases sitting between them. There are 15 residues in the CDR3. The DNA for the CDR3 is TGCGCCAGCAGCTTGATCGGCAGCTCTGGAAACACCATATATTTT. Protein sequence: CASSLIGSSGNTIYF.

The chain links TRBV29-1 to TRBJ2-1; D possibly corresponds to TRBD1 (5 bases). Germline V CDR1 and CDR2: SQVTM, ANQGSEA. The germline V and J ends were trimmed by 4 bases and 2 bases, with 12 bases remaining between them. The CDR3 extends over 14 amino acids. The CDR3 DNA reads as TGCAGCGTTGTCGGGCAGGGAACCTACAATGAGCAGTTCTTC. Its protein is CSVVGQGTYNEQFF.

The V call is TRBV5-1, the J call TRBJ2-1, with D hard to call. Per the germline V gene, CDR1 is SGHRS and CDR2 is YFSETQ. This CDR3 has 12 amino acids. V gave up 4 bases and J gave up 2 bases, with 4 bases separating them. The CDR3 loop reads CASSVTYNEQFF. CDR3 DNA: TGCGCCAGCAGCGTGACCTACAATGAGCAGTTCTTC.

This chain links TRBV10-2 with TRBJ1-5, with TRBD1 matching 7 bases. J gave up 5 bases and V 3 bases, and 10 bases lay outside the gene matches. The germline V gene encodes CDR1 WSHSY and CDR2 SAAADI. The CDR3 covers 16 residues. CDR3 DNA sequence: TGCGCCAGCAGTGAATCCGAGACAGGGACCTATCAGCCCCAGCATTTT. It codes for CASSESETGTYQPQHF.

This chain joins TRBV5-1 and TRBJ2-6, with a tentative D call TRBD1 (5 bases). Between the trimmed V and J ends, which lost 0 bases and 12 bases, there was a span of 19 bases. The length of the CDR3 is 16 residues. Looked up from germline, CDR1 is SGHRS and CDR2 is YFSETQ. The CDR3 spells CASSLGRGQNKGVLTF. DNA of the CDR3: TGCGCCAGCAGCTTGGGCCGAGGACAAAATAAGGGCGTCCTGACTTTC.

J is TRBJ2-4 and V is TRBV19; 9 bases fit TRBD2. Germline assignment: CDR1 LNHDA and CDR2 SQIVND (reference sequence). The CDR3 extends over 17 amino acids. J was trimmed by 0 bases and V by 5 bases; bases with no gene match: 8. The CDR3 DNA is TGTGCCAGTAGTCCCTTGCGGGAGGGGATAGCCAAAAACATTCAGTACTTC. Translated: CASSPLREGIAKNIQYF.

CDR3 residues: CASSPSLGRAPPAFF. CDR3 coding DNA: TGTGCCAGCAGTCCCTCCCTCGGGCGCGCCCCGCCAGCTTTCTTT. The chain uses TRBV28 and TRBJ1-1, with D uncertain. The germline V gene has CDR1 MDHEN and CDR2 SYDVKM. This CDR3 has 15 residues. The germline V and J ends were trimmed by 5 bases and 10 bases, with 23 bases remaining between them.

V is TRBV5-8 and J is TRBJ2-5; D is possibly TRBD1 or TRBD2 (6 bases each). Trimming pared 4 bases from V and 1 base from J, leaving 17 bases between. The germline V gene encodes CDR1 SGHTS and CDR2 YDEGEE. The CDR3 runs 16 residues. In DNA, the CDR3 is TGTGCCAGCAGCCCCTGGGGGGACACCGGCCAAGAGACCCAGTACTTC. Translating gives CASSPWGDTGQETQYF.

The CDR3, as DNA: TGTGCCAGCAGTTACGACAGGGTGGGATCACCCCTCCACTTT. As protein: CASSYDRVGSPLHF. V usage is TRBV6-5 and J usage is TRBJ1-6, with TRBD1 matching 7 bases. Trimming cost V 2 bases and J 10 bases; bases outside gene matches: 5. The CDR3 is 14 residues long. Germline CDR1 reads MNHEY; CDR2 reads SVGAGI.

The chain employs TRBV4-2 and TRBJ2-5, with 12 bases lining up with TRBD2. CDR1 is LGHNA, CDR2 YNFKEQ, per germline. There are 18 residues in the CDR3. The V and J ends lost 0 bases and 5 bases, in that order; junction bases with no gene match: 10. CDR3 in amino acids: CASSQDLPSGRAWETQYF. CDR3 nucleotide sequence: TGTGCCAGCAGCCAAGATTTGCCTAGCGGGAGGGCATGGGAGACCCAGTACTTC.

This clone was recorded only once. J is TRBJ2-5 and V is TRBV4-1; D remains unclear. Germline V gene data show CDR1 as MGHRA and CDR2 as YSYEKL. CDR3 length: 15 amino acids. The V end lost 4 bases, the J end lost 4 bases, and 16 bases lay between the germline ends. In DNA form, the CDR3 reads TGCGCCAGCAGCCTCCAACCCGGGTCGGGAGAGACCCAGTACTTC. Amino acids: CASSLQPGSGETQYF.

The rearrangement joins TRBV28 to TRBJ2-3, with D tentatively TRBD1 (6 bases). The CDR3 has 19 residues. V gave up 7 bases and J gave up 0 bases, with 26 bases separating them. The germline V gene encodes CDR1 MDHEN and CDR2 SYDVKM. The CDR3 loop is CASTQPRGQYKPSTDTQYF. CDR3 DNA: TGTGCCAGCACCCAGCCCAGGGGCCAATATAAGCCTAGCACAGATACGCAGTATTTT.

V is TRBV21-1 and J is TRBJ1-5; the table's D call, TRBD1, has no DNA check behind it. TRBV21-1 has pseudogene status. CDR3 length: 16 residues. This CDR3 is CASSGTGRTSNQPQHF. The CDR3 nucleotides read TGTGCCAGCAGCGGGACAGGGAGAACTAGCAATCAGCCCCAGCATTTT.